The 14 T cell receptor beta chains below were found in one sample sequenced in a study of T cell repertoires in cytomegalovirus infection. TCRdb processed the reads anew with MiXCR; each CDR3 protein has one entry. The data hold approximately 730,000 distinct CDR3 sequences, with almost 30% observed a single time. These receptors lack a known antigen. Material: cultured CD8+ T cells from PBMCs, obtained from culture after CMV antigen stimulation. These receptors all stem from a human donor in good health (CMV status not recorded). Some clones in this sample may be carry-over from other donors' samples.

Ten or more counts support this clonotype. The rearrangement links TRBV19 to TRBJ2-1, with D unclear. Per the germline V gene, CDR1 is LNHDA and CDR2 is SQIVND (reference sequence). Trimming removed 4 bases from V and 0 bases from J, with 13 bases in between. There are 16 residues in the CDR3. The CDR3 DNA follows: TGTGCCAGTAGTAGTGTAGGCGGAAGCTCCTACAATGAGCAGTTCTTC. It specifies CASSSVGGSSYNEQFF.

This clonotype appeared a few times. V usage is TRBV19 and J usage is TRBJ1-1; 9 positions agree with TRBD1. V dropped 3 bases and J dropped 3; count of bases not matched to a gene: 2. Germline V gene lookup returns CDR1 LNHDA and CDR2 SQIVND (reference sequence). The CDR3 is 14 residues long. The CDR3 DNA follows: TGTGCCAGTAGTATCCGGACAGGGGACACTGAAGCTTTCTTT. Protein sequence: CASSIRTGDTEAFF.

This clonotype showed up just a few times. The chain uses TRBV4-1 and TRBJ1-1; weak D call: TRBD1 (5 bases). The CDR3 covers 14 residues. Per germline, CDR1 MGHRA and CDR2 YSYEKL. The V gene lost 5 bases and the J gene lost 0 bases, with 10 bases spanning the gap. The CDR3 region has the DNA TGCGCCAGCAGCAGGACACCGATGAACACTGAAGCTTTCTTT. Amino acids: CASSRTPMNTEAFF.

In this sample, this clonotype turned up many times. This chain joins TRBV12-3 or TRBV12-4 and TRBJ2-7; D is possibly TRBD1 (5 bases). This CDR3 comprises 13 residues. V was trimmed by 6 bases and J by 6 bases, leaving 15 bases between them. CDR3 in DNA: TGTGCCAGCAGCTCATTTCAGGGTGCCGAGCAGTACTTC. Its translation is CASSSFQGAEQYF.

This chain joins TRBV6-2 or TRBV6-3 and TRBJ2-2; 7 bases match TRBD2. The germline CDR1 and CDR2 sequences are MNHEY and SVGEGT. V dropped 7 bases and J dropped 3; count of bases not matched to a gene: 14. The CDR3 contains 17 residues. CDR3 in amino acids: CASTSRRTRIDTGELFF. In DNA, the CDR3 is TGTGCCAGCACCTCAAGGCGGACTAGGATCGACACCGGGGAGCTGTTTTTT.

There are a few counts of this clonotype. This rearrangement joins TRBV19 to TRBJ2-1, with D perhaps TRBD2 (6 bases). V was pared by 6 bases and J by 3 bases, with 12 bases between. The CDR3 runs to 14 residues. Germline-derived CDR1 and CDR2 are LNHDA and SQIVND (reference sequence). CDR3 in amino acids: CASRTRGLYNEQFF. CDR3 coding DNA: TGTGCCAGTAGGACTAGGGGACTCTACAATGAGCAGTTCTTC.

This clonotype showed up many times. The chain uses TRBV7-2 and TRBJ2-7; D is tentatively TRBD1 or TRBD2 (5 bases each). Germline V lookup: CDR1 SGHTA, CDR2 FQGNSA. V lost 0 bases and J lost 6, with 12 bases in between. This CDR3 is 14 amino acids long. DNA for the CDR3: TGTGCCAGCAGCTTAGCGTGGGACCGCCGCGAGCAGTACTTC. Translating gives CASSLAWDRREQYF.

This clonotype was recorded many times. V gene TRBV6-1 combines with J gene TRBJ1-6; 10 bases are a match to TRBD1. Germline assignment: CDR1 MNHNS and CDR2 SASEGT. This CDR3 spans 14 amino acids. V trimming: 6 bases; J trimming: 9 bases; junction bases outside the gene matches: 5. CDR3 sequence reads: CASSGQGVISPLHF. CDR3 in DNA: TGTGCCAGCAGCGGACAGGGGGTAATTTCACCCCTCCACTTT.

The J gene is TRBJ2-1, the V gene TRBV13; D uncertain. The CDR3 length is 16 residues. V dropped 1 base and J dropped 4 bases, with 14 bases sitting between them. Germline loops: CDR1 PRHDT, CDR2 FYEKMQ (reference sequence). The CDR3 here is CASSLEQPSSYNEQFF. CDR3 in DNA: TGTGCCAGCAGCTTAGAACAGCCTTCATCTTACAATGAGCAGTTCTTC.

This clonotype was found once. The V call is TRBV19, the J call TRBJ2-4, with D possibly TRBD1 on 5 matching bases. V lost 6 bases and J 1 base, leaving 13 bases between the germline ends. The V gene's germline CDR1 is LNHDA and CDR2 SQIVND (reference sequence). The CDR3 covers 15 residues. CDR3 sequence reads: CASRIRWGAKNIQYF. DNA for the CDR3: TGTGCCAGTAGAATTAGGTGGGGCGCCAAAAACATTCAGTACTTC.

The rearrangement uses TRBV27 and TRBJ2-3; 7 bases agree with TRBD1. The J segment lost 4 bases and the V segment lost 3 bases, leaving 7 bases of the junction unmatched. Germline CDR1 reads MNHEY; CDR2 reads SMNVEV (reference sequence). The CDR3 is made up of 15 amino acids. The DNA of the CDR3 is TGTGCCAGCAGTTTGAAACAGGGGTGGGCAGATACGCAGTATTTT. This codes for CASSLKQGWADTQYF.

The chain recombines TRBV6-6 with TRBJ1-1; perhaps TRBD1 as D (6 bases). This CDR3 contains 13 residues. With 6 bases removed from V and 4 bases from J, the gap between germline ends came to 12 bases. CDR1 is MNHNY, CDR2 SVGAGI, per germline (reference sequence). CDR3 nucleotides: TGTGCCAGCAGATTCCGACAGGCCACTGAAGCTTTCTTT. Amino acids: CASRFRQATEAFF.

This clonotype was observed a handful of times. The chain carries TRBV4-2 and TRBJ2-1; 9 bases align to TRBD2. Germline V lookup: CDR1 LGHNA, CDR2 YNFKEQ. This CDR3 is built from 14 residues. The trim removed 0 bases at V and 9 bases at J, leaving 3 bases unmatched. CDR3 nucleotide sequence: TGTGCCAGCAGCCAAGACGCGGGGGGGGGTGAGCAGTTCTTC. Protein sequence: CASSQDAGGGEQFF.

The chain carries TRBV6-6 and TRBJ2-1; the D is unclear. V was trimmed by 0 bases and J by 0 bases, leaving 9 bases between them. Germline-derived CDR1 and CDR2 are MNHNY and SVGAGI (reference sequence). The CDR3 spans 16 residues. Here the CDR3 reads CASSYSLQSSYNEQFF. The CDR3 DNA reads TGTGCCAGCAGTTACTCGTTACAGAGCTCCTACAATGAGCAGTTCTTC.